The 2 T cell receptor beta chains presented below share a single source sample, sequenced in a study of PD-L1 blockade in urothelial cancer. This table comes from immunoSEQ multiplex PCR, and its TCRdb copy is limited to in-frame clones, with some not included. The repertoire has more than 60,000 clones, 85% to 90% of them found once; the top ten carry around 11%. Stated time point: peripheral blood 6 weeks after treatment start. Sequenced material: PBMCs, taken around atezolizumab (anti-PD-L1) treatment. The receptor source for this set is a man in his 60s with urothelial cancer.

V usage is TRBV27 and J usage is TRBJ1-4; 8 bases map to TRBD1. J was trimmed by 1 base and V by 3 bases; bases with no gene match: 4. Germline lookup yields CDR1 MNHEY and CDR2 SMNVEV (reference sequence). This CDR3 has 16 amino acids. The CDR3 is CASSFRTGLTNEKLFF. The DNA of the CDR3 is TGTGCCAGCAGTTTTAGGACAGGGCTAACTAATGAAAAACTGTTTTTT.

The J gene is TRBJ1-5, the V gene TRBV7-8; the D gene is possibly TRBD1 (6 bases). Trimming pared 5 bases from V and 4 bases from J, leaving 9 bases between. The CDR3 is 13 amino acids. Germline V gene data show CDR1 as SGHVS and CDR2 as FQNEAQ. As DNA, the CDR3 is TGTGCCAGCAGCCAAGGGGGTAATCAGCCCCAGCATTTT. Translated, it gives CASSQGGNQPQHF.